Presented here are 18 T cell receptor beta chains from one specimen sequenced in a study of blood T cell repertoires in COVID-19. Libraries were prepared by immunoSEQ multiplex PCR; TCRdb keeps only in-frame clonotypes and omits some of them. The data hold about 170,000 clones, with 70% to 90% observed a single time. Sequencing was done on a sample of peripheral blood. Receptor source: a woman aged 80 or older with COVID-19, enrolled during active disease.

The rearrangement uses TRBV19 and TRBJ2-1; TRBD1 agrees at 9 bases. CDR3 length: 13 amino acids. Trimming cost V 4 bases and J 9 bases; bases outside gene matches: 4. The germline gives CDR1 LNHDA, CDR2 SQIVND (reference sequence). CDR3 sequence: CASSTTGGSEQFF. In DNA, the CDR3 is TGTGCCAGTAGTACAACAGGGGGCAGTGAGCAGTTCTTC.

The rearrangement joins TRBV2 to TRBJ1-2, with D perhaps TRBD1 (6 bases). Germline V gives CDR1 SNHLY, CDR2 FYNNEI. V was clipped by 4 bases and J by 7 bases, with 13 bases between them. The length of the CDR3 is 13 residues. Here the CDR3 reads CASSGRGVGGYTF. DNA of the CDR3: TGTGCCAGCAGTGGCAGGGGAGTCGGTGGCTACACCTTC.

The rearrangement joins TRBV19 to TRBJ2-3, with a tentative D call TRBD1 (5 bases). Between the trimmed V and J ends, which lost 5 bases and 2 bases, there was a span of 8 bases. The CDR3 spans 13 residues. In germline, CDR1 is LNHDA, CDR2 SQIVND (reference sequence). CDR3 sequence: CASSRRATDTQYF. The CDR3 nucleotides are TGTGCCAGTAGTCGCAGGGCCACAGATACGCAGTATTTT.

The V gene is TRBV6-5, the J gene TRBJ2-1, with a possible D match to TRBD2 (6 bases). The V end was cut by 9 bases, the J end by 8 bases, with 20 bases between. Germline values: CDR1 MNHEY, CDR2 SVGAGI. The CDR3 has 14 residues. CDR3 in amino acids: CASSPPGRDDEQFF. CDR3 bases: TGTGCCAGTTCTCCGCCGGGGCGGGATGATGAGCAGTTCTTC.

The chain is built from TRBV28 and TRBJ2-5; possibly TRBD1 for D (6 bases). Germline assignment: CDR1 MDHEN and CDR2 SYDVKM. The CDR3 has 15 residues. V shed 5 bases and J shed 5 bases, with 18 bases lying between them. The DNA for the CDR3 is TGTGCCAGCAGTGGGTGGGTCGGAAGGGGGGAGACCCAGTACTTC. Its protein product is CASSGWVGRGETQYF. The full variable domain, rest sourced from reference TRBV28 and TRBJ2-5, is DVKVTQSSRYLVKRTGEKVFLECVQDMDHENMFWYRQDPGLGLRLIYFSYDVKMKEKGDIPEGYSVSREKKERFSLILESASTNQTSMYLCASSGWVGRGETQYFGPGTRLLVL.

CDR3 sequence (DNA): TGTGCCAGCAGCACTGTAGGGGGTGGTTCACCCCTCCACTTT. This sequence encodes CASSTVGGGSPLHF. The rearrangement uses TRBV6-6 and TRBJ1-6; D perhaps matches TRBD1 (6 bases). Germline assignment: CDR1 MNHNY and CDR2 SVGAGI (reference sequence). The CDR3 runs to 14 residues. Trimming shortened V by 6 bases and J by 9 bases, and 15 bases separated the two germline ends.

The chain has TRBV2 and TRBJ1-2; TRBD1 might be the D (6 bases). The germline V and J ends were trimmed by 0 bases and 6 bases, with 11 bases remaining between them. There are 14 residues in the CDR3. Germline-derived CDR1 and CDR2 are SNHLY and FYNNEI. In DNA, the CDR3 is TGTGCCAGCAGTGAAGCGACGAACAGGGATGGCTACACCTTC. Translation gives CASSEATNRDGYTF. Based on the CDR3 plus reference TRBV2 and TRBJ1-2, the full variable domain is EPEVTQTPSHQVTQMGQEVILRCVPISNHLYFYWYRQILGQKVEFLVSFYNNEISEKSEIFDDQFSVERPDGSNFTLKIRSTKLEDSAMYFCASSEATNRDGYTFGSGTRLTVV.

In this sample, this clone turned up once. The chain recombines TRBV3-1 (or the pseudogene TRBV3-2) with TRBJ2-3; 10 bases agree with TRBD2. Germline loops: CDR1 LGHDT, CDR2 YNNKEL (reference sequence). J gave up 3 bases and V 0 bases, and 12 bases lay outside the gene matches. The CDR3 runs 19 residues. Written as DNA, the CDR3 is TGTGCCAGCAGCCAAGATTCCGGATCGGCTAGCGGGAGAACAGATACGCAGTATTTT. Amino acid sequence: CASSQDSGSASGRTDTQYF.

This clone was seen a handful of times. The chain has TRBV3-1 (or the pseudogene TRBV3-2) and TRBJ1-2; 7 bases are shared with TRBD1. Germline assignment: CDR1 LGHDT and CDR2 YNNKEL (reference sequence). This CDR3 has 15 residues. Unmatched junction bases numbered 10, after V lost 5 bases and J lost 4 bases. The CDR3 nucleotides read TGTGCCAGCAGCAAATCCGGGACAGCAACCTATGGCTACACCTTC. It specifies CASSKSGTATYGYTF.

The CDR3 loop reads CASSSTGEDTGELFF. DNA for the CDR3: TGTGCCAGCAGTTCGACAGGCGAGGACACCGGGGAGCTGTTTTTT. This sequence joins TRBV28 and TRBJ2-2; D is possibly TRBD1 (6 bases). Germline loops: CDR1 MDHEN, CDR2 SYDVKM. The CDR3 covers 15 residues. Trimming removed 4 bases at V and 3 bases at J, with 12 bases between.

The gene calls are TRBV2 and TRBJ1-1; 7 nucleotides agree with TRBD1. This CDR3 has 14 amino acids. V lost 1 base to trimming and J lost 3 bases; unmatched junction nucleotides: 2. CDR1 and CDR2 (germline): SNHLY, FYNNEI. DNA of the CDR3: TGTGCCAGCAGTGAAGAGGGGGCGGACACTGAAGCTTTCTTT. Translation gives CASSEEGADTEAFF.

For this clone: Mismatch with germline at one junction end may stem from a read error. As DNA, the CDR3 is TGTGCTAGCAGCCATGCGGGGGCAGATACGCAGTATTTT. Translated: CASSHAGADTQYF. The chain joins TRBV7-7 to TRBJ2-3; 7 nucleotides match TRBD2. The CDR3 has 13 residues. CDR1 and CDR2 (germline): SSHAT, FNYEAQ (reference sequence).

The chain links TRBV5-8 to TRBJ1-6; D remains ambiguous. V was cut by 2 bases and J by 18 bases, with 12 bases left in between. The CDR3 sequence is 11 residues long. Germline lookup yields CDR1 SGHTS and CDR2 YDEGEE. This CDR3 is CASSLLGLNHF. The CDR3, as DNA: TGTGCCAGCAGCTTACTTGGTCTTAACCACTTT.

The chain links TRBV7-9 to TRBJ1-4, with D possibly TRBD1 on 5 matching bases. From germline, CDR1 is SEHNR and CDR2 FQNEAQ (reference sequence). V gave up 4 bases and J gave up 6 bases, with 9 bases separating them. The CDR3 loop spans 13 amino acids. As DNA, the CDR3 is TGTGCCAGCAGCTCCCGGACATATGAAAAACTGTTTTTT. Its protein product is CASSSRTYEKLFF.

V is TRBV6-5 and J is TRBJ1-3, with D tentatively TRBD1 (5 bases). Germline CDR1 reads MNHEY; CDR2 reads SVGAGI. Trimming shortened V by 7 bases and J by 2 bases, and 15 bases separated the two germline ends. The length of the CDR3 is 15 residues. The CDR3: CASTLSLGAGNTIYF. In nucleotides, the CDR3 is TGTGCCAGCACCCTGAGCCTAGGGGCTGGAAACACCATATATTTT.

J is TRBJ2-3 and V is TRBV4-1; TRBD2 agrees at 11 bases. The V segment lost 4 bases and the J segment 5 bases; nucleotides outside the gene matches: 11. Per the germline V gene, CDR1 is MGHRA and CDR2 is YSYEKL. The CDR3 is 17 amino acids. This CDR3 reads CASSPLALAGDVDTQYF. The CDR3, as DNA: TGCGCCAGCAGCCCCCTCGCACTAGCGGGGGATGTAGATACGCAGTATTTT.

This rearrangement joins TRBV2 to TRBJ2-5; TRBD2 aligns across 7 bases. Losses at the gene ends were 6 bases for V and 1 base for J; bases not matched to a gene: 2. The CDR3 has 13 residues. Germline assignment: CDR1 SNHLY and CDR2 FYNNEI. The CDR3 nucleotides read TGTGCCAGCAGGGGGGAGGGCCAAGAGACCCAGTACTTC. Residues: CASRGEGQETQYF.

The chain joins TRBV15 to TRBJ1-2; maybe TRBD1 (5 bases). Germline V gene lookup returns CDR1 LNHNV and CDR2 YYDKDF (reference sequence). The CDR3 covers 15 residues. Trimming took off 6 bases at V and 0 bases at J, with 14 bases between the two ends. This CDR3 reads CATSRGGITNYGYTF. The DNA for the CDR3 is TGTGCCACCAGTCGGGGGGGGATAACTAACTATGGCTACACCTTC.